This TCR beta chain was documented in a study of post-analysis software for immune sequencing data. Turning to the study itself: Patients with relapsing-remitting, secondary progressive and progressive-relapsing multiple sclerosis courses were all represented.

Points on this clonotype: The target antigen is unknown.

Unique-molecular-identifier-tagged TCR beta cDNA libraries were used. cDNA molecules numbering about 490,000 came from roughly 0.93 to 9.6 million T cells. TCRdb used MiXCR to reprocess the PCR reads, holding one entry per CDR3 protein. The sample has roughly 400,000 distinct CDR3 sequences; over 30% are singletons. Trimming took off 6 bases at V and 0 bases at J, with 5 bases between the two ends. Germline CDR1 and CDR2: SQVTM and ANQGSEA. This CDR3 is 12 amino acids long. Study conclusions and caveats: A handful of TRBV segments (TRBV5-6, TRBV5-1 and TRBV20-1 among them) occurred more frequently in patients than in controls. Strong co-clustering by F measure linked samples that shared a preparation batch. Significantly lower normalized Chao1 diversity was seen in multiple sclerosis patients than in controls.

The material sequenced was blood. The sequence was obtained from a girl aged 2 to 10 with multiple sclerosis. The V gene is TRBV29-1, the J gene TRBJ1-4, with unresolved D. The CDR3 loop reads CSVASTNEKLFF. Written as DNA, the CDR3 is TGCAGCGTGGCCTCAACTAATGAAAAACTGTTTTTT.